This entry concerns a single T cell receptor (beta chain). Its specificity is not known. This specimen comes from a study of T cell clones after liver transplantation. Overall study: Standard immunosuppression, with no induction, continued until 12-24 months after transplant.

Study results and limitations: Compared with third party-reactive sequences, donor-reactive ones declined more, independent of withdrawal success.

Libraries were prepared by immunoSEQ multiplex PCR; TCRdb keeps only in-frame clonotypes and omits some of them. The sample lists about 99,000 clones, approximately 79% seen once, with approximately 3% in the top ten. From germline, CDR1 is LGHNA and CDR2 YNFKEQ. The CDR3 has 16 residues. The V gene end was trimmed by 4 bases and the J gene end by 4 bases; junction bases not matched to a gene: 6. The chain employs TRBV4-2 and TRBJ2-5; 13 bases align to TRBD2. The input for sequencing was CD4+ T cells from blood, taken around 49 months after liver transplant. The sequence was obtained from a human patient who received a liver transplant. Among the T cells, some may be from the graft donor. This CDR3 reads CASSPTWTSGGETQYF. The CDR3 DNA follows: TGTGCCAGCAGCCCCACCTGGACTAGCGGGGGAGAGACCCAGTACTTC.